This T cell receptor (beta chain) was sequenced during a study of blood T cell repertoires in COVID-19. Across the study: Sources were T cells, B-cell-depleted T cells, or PBMCs; the material itself was cDNA or gDNA.

This clone appeared once. CDR1 and CDR2 (germline): SGHTA, FQGNSA. This CDR3 region has 18 residues. J gave up 2 bases and V 1 base, and 12 bases lay outside the gene matches. Per the original methods: From reference gene primer amplification, estimates of nucleated cell counts were derived. Using immunoSEQ multiplex PCR, the repertoire was profiled, and TCRdb retains in-frame clones only, with some absent. V and J calls plus clone size are reproduced from that table; the DNA served to infer D and trimming. Here the sample spans 200,000 to 300,000 clones, around four fifths being singletons. This clonotype originated in a man aged 60 to 75 with acute or convalescent COVID-19. The chain uses TRBV7-2 and TRBJ2-7; the match to TRBD2 covers 9 bases. The sample consisted of peripheral blood. This CDR3 reads CASSLVGRASGTAYEQYF. The CDR3 region has the DNA TGTGCCAGCAGCTTAGTAGGGAGGGCTAGCGGGACTGCCTACGAGCAGTACTTC.